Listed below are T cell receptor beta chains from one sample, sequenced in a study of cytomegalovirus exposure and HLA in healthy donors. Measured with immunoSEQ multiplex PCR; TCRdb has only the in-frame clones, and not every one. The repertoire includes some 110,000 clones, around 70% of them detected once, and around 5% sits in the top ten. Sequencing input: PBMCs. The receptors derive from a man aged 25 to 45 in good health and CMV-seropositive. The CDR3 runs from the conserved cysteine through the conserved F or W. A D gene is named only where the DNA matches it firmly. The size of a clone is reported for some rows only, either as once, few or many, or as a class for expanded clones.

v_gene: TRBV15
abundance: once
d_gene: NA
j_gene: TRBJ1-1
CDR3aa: CATAGMNTEAFF
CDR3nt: TGTGCCACCGCGGGGATGAACACTGAAGCTTTCTTT

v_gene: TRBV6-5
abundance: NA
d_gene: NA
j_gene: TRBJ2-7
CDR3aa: CASSYSGSSYEQYF
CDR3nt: TGTGCCAGCAGTTACTCCGGTAGCTCCTACGAGCAGTACTTC

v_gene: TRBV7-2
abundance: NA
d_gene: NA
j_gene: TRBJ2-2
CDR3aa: CASSLVDSNTGELFF
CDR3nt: TGTGCCAGCAGCTTGGTGGACAGCAACACCGGGGAGCTGTTTTTT

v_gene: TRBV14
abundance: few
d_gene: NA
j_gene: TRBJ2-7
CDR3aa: CASSQGPRMGQWEQYF
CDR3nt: TGTGCCAGCAGCCAAGGCCCTCGGATGGGGCAATGGGAGCAGTACTTC

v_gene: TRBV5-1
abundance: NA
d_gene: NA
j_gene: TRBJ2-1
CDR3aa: CASSPSLAFNEQFF
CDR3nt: TGCGCCAGCAGCCCGAGCCTTGCCTTCAATGAGCAGTTCTTC

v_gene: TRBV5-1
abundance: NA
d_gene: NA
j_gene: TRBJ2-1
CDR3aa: CASSFGGGDTRDEQFF
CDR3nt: TGCGCCAGCAGCTTTGGGGGTGGGGACACCCGAGATGAGCAGTTCTTC

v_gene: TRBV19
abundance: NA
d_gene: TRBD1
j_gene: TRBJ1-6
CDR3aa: CASQDRGSYNSPLHF
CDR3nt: TGTGCCAGCCAGGACAGGGGATCCTATAATTCACCCCTCCACTTT

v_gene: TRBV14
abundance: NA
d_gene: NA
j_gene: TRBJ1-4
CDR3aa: CASSQVTGHNEKLFF
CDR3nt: TGTGCCAGCAGCCAAGTAACGGGTCATAATGAAAAACTGTTTTTT

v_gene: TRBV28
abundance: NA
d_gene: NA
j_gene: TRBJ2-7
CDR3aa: CASSLPSMYEQYF
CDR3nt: TGTGCCAGCAGTTTACCCAGTATGTACGAGCAGTACTTC

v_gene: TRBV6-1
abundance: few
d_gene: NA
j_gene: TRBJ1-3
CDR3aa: CASSEPGGYSGNTIYF
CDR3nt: TGTGCCAGCAGTGAACCGGGAGGCTACTCTGGAAACACCATATATTTT

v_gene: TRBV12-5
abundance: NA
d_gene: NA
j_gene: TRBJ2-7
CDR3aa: CASGLERSEQYF
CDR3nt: TGTGCTAGTGGTTTGGAACGGTCGGAGCAGTACTTC

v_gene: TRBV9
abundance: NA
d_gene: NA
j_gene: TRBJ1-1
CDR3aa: CASSAGVFAEAFF
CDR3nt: TGTGCCAGCAGCGCGGGGGTCTTCGCTGAAGCTTTCTTT

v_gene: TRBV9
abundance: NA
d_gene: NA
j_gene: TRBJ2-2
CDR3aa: CASSVVSTGELFF
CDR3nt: TGTGCCAGCAGCGTAGTCAGCACCGGGGAGCTGTTTTTT

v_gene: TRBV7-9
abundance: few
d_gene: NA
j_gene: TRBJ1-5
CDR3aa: CASLVAHF
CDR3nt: TGTGCCAGCCTAGTAGCGCATTTT

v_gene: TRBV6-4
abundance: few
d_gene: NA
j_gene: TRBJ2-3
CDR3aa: CASSDGGTTDTQYF
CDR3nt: TGTGCCAGCAGTGACGGGGGGACCACAGATACGCAGTATTTT

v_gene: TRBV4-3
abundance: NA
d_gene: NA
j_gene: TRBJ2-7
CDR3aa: CASSPGARGGYEQYF
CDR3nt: TGCGCCAGCAGCCCTGGGGCGCGGGGTGGGTACGAGCAGTACTTC

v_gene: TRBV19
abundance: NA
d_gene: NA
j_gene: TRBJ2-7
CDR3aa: CASSTQGLYEQYF
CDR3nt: TGTGCCAGTAGTACCCAGGGCCTCTACGAGCAGTACTTC

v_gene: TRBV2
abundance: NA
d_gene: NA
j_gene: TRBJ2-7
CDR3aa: CASSDQGGEQYF
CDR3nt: TGTGCCAGCAGTGATCAAGGGGGCGAGCAGTACTTC

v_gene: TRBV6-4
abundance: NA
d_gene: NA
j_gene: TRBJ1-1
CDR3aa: CASRGSTRGNTEAFF
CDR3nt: TGTGCCAGCAGGGGATCGACCCGGGGGAACACTGAAGCTTTCTTT

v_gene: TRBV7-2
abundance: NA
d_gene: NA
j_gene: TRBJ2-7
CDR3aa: CASSLGGPNEQYF
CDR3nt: TGTGCCAGCAGCTTAGGGGGGCCCAACGAGCAGTACTTC

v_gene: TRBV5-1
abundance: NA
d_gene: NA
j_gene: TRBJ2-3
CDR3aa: CASSFQSGSSTDTQYF
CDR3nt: TGCGCCAGCAGCTTCCAGAGCGGATCAAGCACAGATACGCAGTATTTT

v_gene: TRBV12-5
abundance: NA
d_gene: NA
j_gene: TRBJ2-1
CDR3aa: CASGLEFGGPSYNEQFF
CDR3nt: TGTGCTAGTGGTTTGGAGTTTGGCGGCCCTTCCTACAATGAGCAGTTCTTC

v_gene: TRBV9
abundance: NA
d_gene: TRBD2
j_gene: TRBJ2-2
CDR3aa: CASSVAYSGGPNTGELFF
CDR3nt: TGTGCCAGCAGCGTAGCTTACAGCGGGGGGCCGAACACCGGGGAGCTGTTTTTT

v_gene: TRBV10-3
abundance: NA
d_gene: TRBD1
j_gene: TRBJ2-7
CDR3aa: CAIRDRVYEQYF
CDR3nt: TGTGCCATCAGGGACAGGGTCTACGAGCAGTACTTC

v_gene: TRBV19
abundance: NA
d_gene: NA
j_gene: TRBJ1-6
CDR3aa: CASQGTPGNSPLHF
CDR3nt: TGTGCCAGCCAGGGAACCCCCGGTAATTCACCCCTCCACTTT

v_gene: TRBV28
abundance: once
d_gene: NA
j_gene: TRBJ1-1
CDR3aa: CASSSTGQNTEAFF
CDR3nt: TGTGCCAGCAGCTCGACGGGACAGAACACTGAAGCTTTCTTT

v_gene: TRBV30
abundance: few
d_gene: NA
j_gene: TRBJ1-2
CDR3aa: CAWNGAGWNGYTF
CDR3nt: TGTGCCTGGAACGGTGCAGGGTGGAATGGCTACACCTTC

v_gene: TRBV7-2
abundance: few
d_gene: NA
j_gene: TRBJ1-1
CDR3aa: CASSFSWSREAFF
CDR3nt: TGTGCCAGCAGCTTCTCATGGAGTCGCGAAGCTTTCTTT

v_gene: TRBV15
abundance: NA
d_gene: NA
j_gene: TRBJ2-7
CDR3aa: CATSRDGLPPAYEQYF
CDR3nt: TGTGCCACCAGCAGAGATGGTCTTCCCCCGGCCTACGAGCAGTACTTC

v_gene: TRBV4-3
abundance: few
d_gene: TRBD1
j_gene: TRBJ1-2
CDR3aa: CASSPDRGVYGYTF
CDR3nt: TGCGCCAGCAGCCCGGACAGGGGTGTCTATGGCTACACCTTC

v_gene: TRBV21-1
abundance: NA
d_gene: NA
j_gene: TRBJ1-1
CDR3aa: CASSKGGHKAFF
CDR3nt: TGTGCCAGCAGCAAAGGGGGCCATAAAGCTTTCTTT

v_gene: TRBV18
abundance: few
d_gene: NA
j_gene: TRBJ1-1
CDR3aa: CASSPPSSAGTEAFF
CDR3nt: TGTGCCAGCTCACCACCAAGCTCGGCGGGCACTGAAGCTTTCTTT

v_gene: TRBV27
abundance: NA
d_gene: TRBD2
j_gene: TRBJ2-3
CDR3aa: CASSLNLAGGGFVF
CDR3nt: TGTGCCAGCAGTTTAAATCTAGCGGGGGGAGGTTTTGTTTTT

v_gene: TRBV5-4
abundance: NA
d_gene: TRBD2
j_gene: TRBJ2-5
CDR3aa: CASSLASSGGRKTQYF
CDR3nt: TGTGCCAGCAGCTTGGCCTCTAGCGGGGGGAGAAAGACCCAGTACTTC

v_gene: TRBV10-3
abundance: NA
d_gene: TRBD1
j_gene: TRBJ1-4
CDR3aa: CAISESTGGREKLFF
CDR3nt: TGTGCCATCAGTGAGTCGACAGGGGGCAGAGAAAAACTGTTTTTT

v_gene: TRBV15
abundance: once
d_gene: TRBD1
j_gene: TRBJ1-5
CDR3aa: CATSPGQRAYSNQPQHF
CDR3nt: TGTGCCACCTCCCCGGGACAGAGAGCGTATAGCAATCAGCCCCAGCATTTT

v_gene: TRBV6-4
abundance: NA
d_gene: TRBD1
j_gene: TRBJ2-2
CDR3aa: CASRPTGENTGELFF
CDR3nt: TGTGCCAGCAGACCGACAGGGGAAAACACCGGGGAGCTGTTTTTT

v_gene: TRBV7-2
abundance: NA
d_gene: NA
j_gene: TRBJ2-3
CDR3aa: CASSAIRSADTQYF
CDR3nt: TGTGCCAGCAGCGCGATTCGCTCGGCAGATACGCAGTATTTT

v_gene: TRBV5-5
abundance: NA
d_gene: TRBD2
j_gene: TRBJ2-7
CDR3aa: CASSYGRQGAGGEQYF
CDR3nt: TGTGCCAGCAGCTATGGTCGACAGGGCGCGGGGGGGGAGCAGTACTTC

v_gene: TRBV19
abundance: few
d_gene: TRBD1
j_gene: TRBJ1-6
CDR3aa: CASSIRQGVNNSPLHF
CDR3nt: TGTGCCAGTAGTATTAGACAGGGGGTTAATAATTCACCCCTCCACTTT

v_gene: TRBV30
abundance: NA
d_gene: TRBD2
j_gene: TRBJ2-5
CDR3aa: CAWTEAREGTQYF
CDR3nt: TGTGCCTGGACCGAAGCCAGGGAGGGGACCCAGTACTTC

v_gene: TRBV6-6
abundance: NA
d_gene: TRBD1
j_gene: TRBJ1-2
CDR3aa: CASSLTTGGNYGYTF
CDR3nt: TGTGCCAGCAGTCTCACGACAGGGGGCAACTATGGCTACACCTTC

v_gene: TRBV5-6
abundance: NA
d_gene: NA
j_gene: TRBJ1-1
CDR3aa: CASSWEVETEAFF
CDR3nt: TGTGCCAGCAGCTGGGAGGTGGAAACTGAAGCTTTCTTT

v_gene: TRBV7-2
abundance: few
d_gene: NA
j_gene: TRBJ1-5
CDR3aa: CASSLYRQPQHF
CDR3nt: TGTGCCAGCAGCTTATATCGTCAGCCCCAGCATTTT

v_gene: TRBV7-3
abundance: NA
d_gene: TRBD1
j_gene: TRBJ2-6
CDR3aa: CASSLQGAGANVLTF
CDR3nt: TGTGCCAGCAGCTTGCAGGGGGCTGGGGCCAACGTCCTGACTTTC

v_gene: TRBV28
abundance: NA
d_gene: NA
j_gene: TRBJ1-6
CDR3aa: CASNLFSRDNSPLHF
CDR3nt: TGTGCCAGCAATCTCTTTTCCCGGGATAATTCACCCCTCCACTTT

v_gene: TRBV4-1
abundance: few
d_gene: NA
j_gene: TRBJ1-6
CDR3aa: CASSQDRTDVHSPLHF
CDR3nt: TGCGCCAGCAGCCAAGATAGGACAGACGTTCATTCACCCCTCCACTTT